This TCR beta chain was identified in a study of fetal regulatory T cell absence and autoimmunity. General study results and limits: Some top pancreas TCR clones were over 90-fold enriched versus cord blood.

Per the germline V gene, CDR1 is SEHNR and CDR2 is FQNEAQ (reference sequence). The length of the CDR3 is 12 residues. Deletions cut 3 bases from V and 7 bases from J, with 9 bases between. Sequencing was at survey level. Clones were sequenced by immunoSEQ multiplex PCR, and TCRdb holds only the in-frame ones, with some missing. The table records some 50,000 clones, roughly 80% of them present only once. Concerning this clone itself: Its antigen is still unknown.

Sequenced: cord blood. The chain has TRBV7-9 and TRBJ1-2, with D possibly matching TRBD1 (5 bases). The TCR was taken from a newborn boy with IPEX syndrome. CDR3 nucleotide sequence: TGTGCCAGCAGCTTGGGGCTGGGTGGCTACACCTTC. Protein: CASSLGLGGYTF.